Presented here are 15 T cell receptor beta chains from one specimen sequenced in a study of untreated major depressive disorder (dated by TCRdb to the late 2010s). The research as a whole found: Sequencing confirmed higher TRBV05-01 (Vbeta 5.1) usage among CD4+ T cells of depressed patients than controls, with p = 0.040 in a one-tailed test.

The library was obtained by the immunoSEQ multiplex PCR assay. The source is immuneACCESS, and TCRdb retained only in-frame sequences with V and J called. Part of the clones is not carried over; for the studies checked, unresolved V genes explain less than half of this, and the remainder is unexplained. Present in this sample are under 20,000 clones, more than 90% of which were seen just once. The ten top clones hold over 0.5% of the sample. These receptors have no identified antigens. Sequencing was performed on CD4+ T cells from PBMCs. Receptors originate from a woman between 40 and 50 years old with major depressive disorder.

CDR3 loop: CASSLRVRGEQYF. DNA for the CDR3: TGCGCCAGCAGCTTGCGGGTACGGGGCGAGCAGTACTTC. The V call is TRBV5-1, the J call TRBJ2-7; D is possibly TRBD2 (5 bases). The CDR3 is made up of 13 amino acids. Germline V gene lookup returns CDR1 SGHRS and CDR2 YFSETQ. V was cut by 1 base and J by 6 bases, with 11 bases left in between.

The chain joins TRBV5-1 to TRBJ1-1; tentatively, D is TRBD1 (5 bases). The CDR3 length is 14 residues. V lost 3 bases and J lost 6, with 15 bases in between. Germline CDR1 is SGHRS and CDR2 is YFSETQ. In nucleotides, the CDR3 is TGCGCCAGCAGCTCGGAGACCTGGGGCGCTGAAGCTTTCTTT. Protein: CASSSETWGAEAFF.

The chain employs TRBV6-1 and TRBJ1-4, with TRBD1 as a possible D gene (6 bases). The CDR3 runs to 13 residues. Germline CDR1 is MNHNS and CDR2 is SASEGT. V was clipped by 9 bases and J by 5 bases, with 13 bases between them. The CDR3: CASWNRVNEKLFF. The CDR3 bases are TGTGCCAGTTGGAACAGGGTCAATGAAAAACTGTTTTTT.

This rearrangement joins TRBV5-1 to TRBJ1-2; 9 bases are a match to TRBD1. Germline V gene sequence: CDR1 SGHRS, CDR2 YFSETQ. The J segment lost 6 bases and the V segment lost 8 bases, leaving 11 bases of the junction unmatched. This CDR3 has 14 amino acids. The CDR3 is CASTSRTGADGYTF. The CDR3 DNA reads as TGCGCCAGTACTTCTCGGACAGGGGCGGATGGCTACACCTTC.

This chain connects TRBV2 to TRBJ1-1; 8 positions agree with TRBD1. Germline-derived CDR1 and CDR2 are SNHLY and FYNNEI. J lost 4 bases, V lost 4 bases, and 5 bases had no gene match. The CDR3 loop spans 14 amino acids. CDR3 region: CASSGQGRGTEAFF. The DNA for the CDR3 is TGTGCCAGCAGTGGACAGGGGAGGGGCACTGAAGCTTTCTTT.

The rearrangement joins TRBV18 to TRBJ1-2; no reliable D call. The CDR3 has 14 residues. CDR1 and CDR2 from the germline V gene are KGHSH and LQKENI. The V end lost 6 bases, the J end lost 2 bases, and 13 bases lay between the germline ends. CDR3 in amino acids: CASSGNAGNYGYTF. The DNA for the CDR3 is TGTGCCAGCTCCGGGAATGCGGGAAACTATGGCTACACCTTC.

This chain links TRBV30 with TRBJ1-1, with a weak D call TRBD1 (6 bases). The CDR3 runs to 14 residues. Trimming left V 3 bases short and J 1 base short, with 12 bases between. Germline V gene sequence: CDR1 GTSNPN, CDR2 SVGIG (reference sequence). Written as DNA, the CDR3 is TGTGCCTGGAGACAGAGGGGGGGGAACACTGAAGCTTTCTTT. Its translation: CAWRQRGGNTEAFF.

The V call is TRBV18, the J call TRBJ1-1, with TRBD1 matching over 8 bases. The V segment lost 5 bases and the J segment 1 base; nucleotides outside the gene matches: 9. This CDR3 is 16 amino acids long. Germline V gene lookup returns CDR1 KGHSH and CDR2 LQKENI. CDR3 sequence: CASSSRQGRANTEAFF. CDR3 DNA: TGTGCCAGCTCATCTCGACAGGGGCGGGCGAACACTGAAGCTTTCTTT. The whole variable domain, remainder taken from reference TRBV18 and TRBJ1-1, is NAGVMQNPRHLVRRRGQEARLRCSPMKGHSHVYWYRQLPEEGLKFMVYLQKENIIDESGMPKERFSAEFPKEGPSILRIQQVVRGDSAAYFCASSSRQGRANTEAFFGQGTRLTVV.

The rearrangement links TRBV6-5 to TRBJ1-2, with 10 bases aligning to TRBD1. J lost 8 bases, V lost 7 bases, and 13 bases had no gene match. The CDR3 runs 15 residues. Germline V gene data show CDR1 as MNHEY and CDR2 as SVGAGI. This chain's CDR3 is CASNSGDRGVGGYTF. In nucleotides, the CDR3 is TGTGCCAGCAATTCGGGGGACAGGGGAGTAGGCGGCTACACCTTC.

The chain combines TRBV18 with TRBJ2-1; D gene uncertain. Germline V CDR1 and CDR2: KGHSH, LQKENI. V lost 0 bases to trimming and J lost 5 bases, with 11 bases between them. The CDR3 has 15 residues. The CDR3 loop reads CASSPPRKENNEQFF. The CDR3 bases are TGTGCCAGCTCACCACCTCGGAAAGAGAACAATGAGCAGTTCTTC.

The chain carries TRBV4-1 and TRBJ1-1; a weak D match, TRBD1 (6 bases). Trimming pared 0 bases from V and 0 bases from J, leaving 20 bases between. This CDR3 region has 19 residues. CDR1 and CDR2 from the germline V gene are MGHRA and YSYEKL. This CDR3 reads CASSQDDPLWGPMNTEAFF. The CDR3 DNA reads TGCGCCAGCAGCCAAGATGATCCCCTCTGGGGGCCGATGAACACTGAAGCTTTCTTT.

This clone turned up a few times. The CDR3 loop reads CASSVSWTGEQPQHF. CDR3 nucleotide sequence: TGTGCCAGCAGTGTTTCTTGGACAGGGGAGCAGCCCCAGCATTTT. The V and J genes are TRBV6-5 and TRBJ1-5, with 9 bases identical to TRBD1. The V segment lost 5 bases and the J segment 7 bases; nucleotides outside the gene matches: 9. CDR3 length equals 15 residues. CDR1 MNHEY and CDR2 SVGAGI come from the germline V gene.

The chain recombines TRBV11-3 with TRBJ1-1, with 9 bases lining up with TRBD1. This CDR3 spans 15 amino acids. The V gene's germline CDR1 is SGHNT and CDR2 YENEEA. J gave up 11 bases and V 4 bases, and 14 bases lay outside the gene matches. CDR3 residues: CASSYLGGQGIGAFF. In DNA, the CDR3 is TGTGCCAGCAGCTATCTTGGTGGACAGGGGATCGGGGCTTTCTTT.

DNA of the CDR3: TGTGCCAGCAGCGTCCCAAGGGGAACGGGGCAGGCTTTCTTT. This encodes CASSVPRGTGQAFF. This chain uses TRBV28 with TRBJ1-1; D perhaps matches TRBD1 (5 bases). This CDR3 is 14 amino acids long. In germline, CDR1 is MDHEN, CDR2 SYDVKM. V gave up 6 bases and J gave up 11 bases, with 22 bases separating them.

The V gene is TRBV10-3, the J gene TRBJ1-4, with TRBD1 matching 11 bases. Looked up from germline, CDR1 is ENHRY and CDR2 is SYGVKD. The CDR3 sequence is 16 residues long. After removal of 0 bases from V and 8 bases from J, the junction contained 5 bases not matched to a gene. The CDR3 bases are TGTGCCATCAGTGAGTCTCGTGGGACAGGGGGAGAAAAACTGTTTTTT. This encodes CAISESRGTGGEKLFF.